The 27 T cell receptor beta chains presented below share a single source sample, sequenced in a study of T cell repertoires in cytomegalovirus infection. Their cognate antigens are unknown. Each CDR3 protein gets one entry after TCRdb re-called the reads with MiXCR. The sample consists of fewer than 1,000,000 distinct CDR3 sequences, 31% of them appearing once. The specimen was cultured CD8+ T cells from PBMCs, collected from culture after CMV antigen stimulation. All receptors come from a human donor in good health (CMV status not recorded). Some clones in this sample may be carry-over from other donors' samples.

This clonotype came up many times. The genes are TRBV7-6 and TRBJ1-3, with D possibly TRBD1 on 6 matching bases. The CDR3 runs 15 residues. V lost 1 base to trimming and J lost 4 bases, with 11 bases between them. CDR1 is SGHVS, CDR2 FNYEAQ, per germline. Here the CDR3 DNA reads TGTGCCAGCAGCTTAGATCCAGGGGTCGGAAACACCATATATTTT. Protein sequence: CASSLDPGVGNTIYF.

This clonotype was seen a single time. A single base separates this from a much larger clone, so it may be a read error. This chain connects TRBV11-1 to TRBJ2-1, with 10 bases fitting TRBD2. The CDR3 loop spans 16 amino acids. Germline V lookup: CDR1 SGHAT, CDR2 FQDESV (reference sequence). The CDR3 bases are TGTGCCAACAGCTTTAGAAGCGGGGGGGCCGACAATGAGCAGTTCTTC. This translates into CANSFRSGGADNEQFF. The full variable domain, rest sourced from reference TRBV11-1 and TRBJ2-1, is EAEVAQSPRYKITEKSQAVAFWCDPISGHATLYWYRQILGQGPELLVQFQDESVVDDSQLPKDRFSAERLKGVDSTLKIQPAELGDSAMYLCANSFRSGGADNEQFFGPGTRLTVL.

This clonotype was seen only once. A read error may be the cause here, since a much bigger clone is one base away. The chain links TRBV5-1 to TRBJ2-5; D unclear. Trimming removed 5 bases at V and 3 bases at J, with 8 bases between. CDR3 length: 12 residues. Per germline, CDR1 SGHRS and CDR2 YFSETQ. The chain's CDR3 is CASRNSKETQYF. The CDR3 DNA sequence: TGCGCCAGCAGGAATTCAAAAGAGACCCAGTACTTC.

This chain uses TRBV9 with TRBJ1-3; unclear D gene. From germline, CDR1 is SGDLS and CDR2 YYNGEE. This CDR3 contains 15 residues. Trimming took off 0 bases at V and 2 bases at J, with 9 bases between the two ends. This chain's CDR3 is CASSVGDKPGNTIYF. DNA of the CDR3: TGTGCCAGCAGCGTAGGTGACAAACCTGGAAACACCATATATTTT. The whole variable domain, filled in from reference TRBV9 and TRBJ1-3, reads DSGVTQTPKHLITATGQRVTLRCSPRSGDLSVYWYQQSLDQGLQFLIQYYNGEERAKGNILERFSAQQFPDLHSELNLSSLELGDSALYFCASSVGDKPGNTIYFGEGSWLTVV.

This clonotype was picked up a small number of times. The chain recombines TRBV12-3 or TRBV12-4 with TRBJ2-2; a possible D gene is TRBD2 (6 bases). Trimming shortened V by 7 bases and J by 7 bases, and 19 bases separated the two germline ends. The CDR3 consists of 15 residues. The CDR3 nucleotides are TGTGCCAGCACCCCCCTTTCGGGGGTTGGCGGGGAGCTGTTTTTT. Translation: CASTPLSGVGGELFF.

This clonotype has at least ten counts. The chain uses TRBV12-3 or TRBV12-4 and TRBJ2-5; 11 bases agree with TRBD2. V lost 6 bases, J lost 5 bases, and 8 bases stayed unmatched. This CDR3 region has 15 residues. The CDR3 is CASRSSGGLRETQYF. The CDR3 DNA follows: TGTGCCAGCAGGTCTAGCGGGGGGTTGAGGGAGACCCAGTACTTC.

The chain recombines TRBV27 with TRBJ2-7; D not resolved. The CDR3 contains 14 residues. CDR1 and CDR2 from the germline V gene are MNHEY and SMNVEV (reference sequence). Trimming took off 4 bases at V and 4 bases at J, with 14 bases between the two ends. The CDR3 loop is CASSSLLGRYEQYF. Written as DNA, the CDR3 is TGTGCCAGCAGTTCTCTACTCGGCCGTTACGAGCAGTACTTC.

This clonotype has at least ten counts. The DNA for the CDR3 is TGTGCCAGCAGTTTGACAGGGGATAACTATGGCTACACCTTC. This gives the protein CASSLTGDNYGYTF. V gene TRBV12-3 or TRBV12-4 combines with J gene TRBJ1-2, with 8 bases lining up with TRBD1. Trimming cost V 3 bases and J 1 base; bases outside gene matches: 1. This CDR3 comprises 14 residues.

J is TRBJ2-1 and V is TRBV7-9; D ambiguous. CDR1 and CDR2 from the germline V gene are SEHNR and FQNEAQ (reference sequence). The CDR3 contains 13 residues. V was cut by 1 base and J by 8 bases, with 9 bases left in between. The CDR3, as DNA: TGTGCCAGCAGCTTAGGGGGTACTGATGAGCAGTTCTTC. Its protein is CASSLGGTDEQFF.

This clonotype has a handful of counts. CDR3 coding DNA: TGTGCCAGCAGTTCATTCACGACGAGAGGGGTCGGAAACACCATATATTTT. Translation gives CASSSFTTRGVGNTIYF. V is TRBV28 and J is TRBJ1-3, with D perhaps matching TRBD1 (5 bases). There are 17 residues in the CDR3. V was pared by 4 bases and J by 4 bases, with 20 bases between. Germline-derived CDR1 and CDR2 are MDHEN and SYDVKM.

This clonotype occurred a few times. The rearrangement links TRBV2 to TRBJ2-1; 12 nucleotides match TRBD2. The germline CDR1 and CDR2 sequences are SNHLY and FYNNEI. The CDR3 runs 16 residues. Losses at the gene ends were 3 bases for V and 10 bases for J; bases not matched to a gene: 10. The CDR3 DNA sequence: TGTGCCAGCAGTGACCCCCTAGCGGGGGGGTCCAGGGAGCAGTTCTTC. Protein sequence: CASSDPLAGGSREQFF.

The chain links TRBV4-1 to TRBJ1-1; D gene uncertain. Trimming cost V 3 bases and J 10 bases, with 18 bases left between them. The CDR3 length is 14 residues. Germline V gives CDR1 MGHRA, CDR2 YSYEKL. The CDR3 region is CASSHPRPLAGAFF. The CDR3 bases are TGCGCCAGCAGCCACCCCAGACCTCTGGCAGGAGCTTTCTTT.

The chain joins TRBV29-1 to TRBJ1-2; D unclear. Germline lookup yields CDR1 SQVTM and CDR2 ANQGSEA. This CDR3 has 11 residues. V lost 3 bases to trimming and J lost 8 bases, with 10 bases between them. CDR3 sequence: CSVDDRGGYTF. DNA for the CDR3: TGCAGCGTTGACGACCGGGGAGGCTACACCTTC.

The CDR3 sequence is CASSLNRDARNTIYF. The CDR3, as DNA: TGCGCCAGCAGCTTGAACAGGGACGCAAGAAACACCATATATTTT. The chain combines TRBV5-1 with TRBJ1-3; maybe TRBD1 (6 bases). In germline, CDR1 is SGHRS, CDR2 YFSETQ. The CDR3 contains 15 residues. V was clipped by 1 base and J by 5 bases, with 13 bases between them.

The CDR3 protein is CASSFGRASGANVLTF. CDR3 DNA sequence: TGTGCCAGCAGCTTTGGACGGGCCTCTGGGGCCAACGTCCTGACTTTC. J is TRBJ2-6 and V is TRBV7-9; no clear D gene. From germline, CDR1 is SEHNR and CDR2 FQNEAQ (reference sequence). V was cut by 3 bases and J by 0 bases, with 9 bases left in between. The length of the CDR3 is 16 residues.

The J gene is TRBJ1-2, the V gene TRBV6-1; D remains unclear. The V end lost 5 bases, the J end lost 8 bases, and 21 bases lay between the germline ends. CDR3 length: 15 residues. In germline, CDR1 is MNHNS, CDR2 SASEGT. CDR3 residues: CASSTTVERSDGYTF. The CDR3, as DNA: TGTGCCAGCAGTACTACGGTGGAAAGATCGGACGGCTACACCTTC.

This clonotype was observed many times. The chain combines TRBV7-2 with TRBJ2-1; TRBD2 matches at 10 bases. V lost 0 bases, J lost 4 bases, and 3 bases stayed unmatched. Germline V gene data show CDR1 as SGHTA and CDR2 as FQGNSA. The CDR3 has 16 amino acids. Written as DNA, the CDR3 is TGTGCCAGCAGCTTAGCGCTAGCGGGGGTTTACAATGAGCAGTTCTTC. Residues: CASSLALAGVYNEQFF.

With regard to this clonotype: A read error is possible here, since a much larger clone lies one base away. J is TRBJ2-7 and V is TRBV12-3 or TRBV12-4, with TRBD1 matching over 9 bases. CDR3 size: 16 residues. This chain's CDR3 is CTSSYPGQGLFYEQYV. CDR3 coding DNA: TGTACCAGCAGCTACCCGGGACAGGGCCTTTTCTACGAGCAGTACGTC.

V is TRBV24-1 and J is TRBJ2-3; 10 nucleotides align to TRBD2. The CDR3 runs to 17 residues. Trimming at V came to 4 bases and at J to 4 bases, leaving 10 bases not matched to a gene. From germline, CDR1 is KGHDR and CDR2 SFDVKD. CDR3 region: CATSDGKGTSVADTQYF. Written as DNA, the CDR3 is TGTGCCACCAGTGACGGAAAAGGGACTAGCGTTGCAGATACGCAGTATTTT.

V usage is TRBV20-1 and J usage is TRBJ2-3; TRBD1 might be the D (6 bases). The J call could be wrong; TRBJ1-5 is a better fit for the DNA end. This CDR3 region has 19 residues. From germline, CDR1 is DFQATT and CDR2 SNEGSKA (reference sequence). In nucleotides, the CDR3 is TGCAGTGCCCCGAGGGGGACTAGCGGGGAGGGTTATCGCACAGATACGCAGCATTTT. This gives the protein CSAPRGTSGEGYRTDTQHF.

This chain links TRBV20-1 with TRBJ2-6; D is uncertain. The germline gives CDR1 DFQATT, CDR2 SNEGSKA (reference sequence). The CDR3 is made up of 14 amino acids. V was trimmed by 0 bases and J by 0 bases, leaving 3 bases between them. The DNA of the CDR3 is TGCAGTGCTAGAGACAGCTCTGGGGCCAACGTCCTGACTTTC. This translates into CSARDSSGANVLTF.

The V call is TRBV9, the J call TRBJ2-5, with 9 nucleotides matching TRBD2. CDR3 length: 19 amino acids. After removal of 3 bases from V and 5 bases from J, the junction contained 20 bases not matched to a gene. Germline CDR1 SGDLS, CDR2 YYNGEE. This CDR3 is CASSGLAGGAEGAGETQYF. CDR3 sequence (DNA): TGTGCCAGCAGCGGCCTTGCGGGGGGGGCAGAGGGAGCAGGGGAGACCCAGTACTTC.

This clonotype was observed a few times. The chain joins TRBV19 to TRBJ1-6, with a tentative D call TRBD1 (6 bases). Trimming removed 4 bases at V and 0 bases at J, with 10 bases between. This CDR3 is 16 amino acids long. Germline CDR1 is LNHDA and CDR2 is SQIVND (reference sequence). CDR3 sequence (DNA): TGTGCCAGTAGTACTGACAGGAGCTCCTATAATTCACCCCTCCACTTT. This codes for CASSTDRSSYNSPLHF.

J is TRBJ2-7 and V is TRBV7-9; TRBD1 might be the D (5 bases). The CDR3 sequence is 15 residues long. The germline V and J ends were trimmed by 5 bases and 0 bases, with 14 bases remaining between them. CDR1 is SEHNR, CDR2 FQNEAQ, per germline (reference sequence). The CDR3, as DNA: TGTGCCAGCAGCAATGAACAGGCGAGCTCCTACGAGCAGTACTTC. This translates into CASSNEQASSYEQYF.

The chain employs TRBV7-9 and TRBJ2-7; D perhaps matches TRBD2 (6 bases). Looked up from germline, CDR1 is SEHNR and CDR2 is FQNEAQ (reference sequence). V shed 6 bases and J shed 4 bases, with 13 bases lying between them. The CDR3 spans 13 residues. CDR3 amino acids: CASRAGQRYEQYF. CDR3 sequence (DNA): TGTGCCAGCAGGGCGGGGCAGAGGTACGAGCAGTACTTC. Variable domain in full (rest from reference TRBV7-9 and TRBJ2-7): DTGVSQNPRHKITKRGQNVTFRCDPISEHNRLYWYRQTLGQGPEFLTYFQNEAQLEKSRLLSDRFSAERPKGSFSTLEIQRTEQGDSAMYLCASRAGQRYEQYFGPGTRLTVT.

This clonotype has a count of ten or more. V and J are TRBV12-3 or TRBV12-4 and TRBJ2-3; 7 bases agree with TRBD1. V dropped 3 bases and J dropped 0; count of bases not matched to a gene: 6. The CDR3 extends over 16 amino acids. DNA of the CDR3: TGTGCCAGCAGTTTCGAGACAGGGTCTAGCACAGATACGCAGTATTTT. This translates into CASSFETGSSTDTQYF.

The CDR3 loop reads CASSLVAGRNIQYF. The DNA of the CDR3 is TGTGCCAGCAGCTTAGTGGCGGGGAGAAACATTCAGTACTTC. This sequence joins TRBV7-6 and TRBJ2-4; the D gene is possibly TRBD2 (6 bases). Trimming cost V 1 base and J 6 bases, with 10 bases left between them. Germline V lookup: CDR1 SGHVS, CDR2 FNYEAQ. The CDR3 extends over 14 amino acids.